The 15 T cell receptor beta chains in this list originate from one sample, sequenced in a study of blood T cells in healthy people across ages. Primers used in a second PCR of about 6 to 12 cycles were a sample-barcoded 5' primer and a J-beta primer mix. TCRdb used MiXCR to reprocess the 5' RACE reads, holding one entry per CDR3 protein. The top ten clones hold approximately 37% of a sample with 600,000 to 650,000 distinct CDR3 sequences, 58% of them seen once. The sample comprised blood. These receptors originate from a man aged 55 to 70 in good health.

V is TRBV15 and J is TRBJ1-5, with D possibly TRBD1 on 5 matching bases. CDR1 is LNHNV and CDR2 is YYDKDF in the germline V gene (reference sequence). The length of the CDR3 is 16 residues. The V end was cut by 0 bases, the J end by 2 bases, with 11 bases between. This CDR3 is CATSRDGRGGNQPQHF. CDR3 in DNA: TGTGCCACCAGCAGAGATGGTAGGGGCGGCAATCAGCCCCAGCATTTT.

The chain is built from TRBV19 and TRBJ2-1; a weak D match, TRBD1 (6 bases). Germline-derived CDR1 and CDR2 are LNHDA and SQIVND (reference sequence). The CDR3 runs 12 residues. Trimming removed 5 bases from V and 8 bases from J, with 10 bases in between. This CDR3 reads CASSDEGDEQFF. The CDR3 DNA sequence: TGTGCCAGTAGTGACGAGGGGGATGAGCAGTTCTTC. Combining the CDR3 with reference TRBV19 and TRBJ2-1 gives the whole variable domain DGGITQSPKYLFRKEGQNVTLSCEQNLNHDAMYWYRQDPGQGLRLIYYSQIVNDFQKGDIAEGYSVSREKKESFPLTVTSAQKNPTAFYLCASSDEGDEQFFGPGTRLTVL.

With regard to this clonotype: A much bigger clone sits one base away, suggesting this may be a read error. V and J are TRBV6-5 and TRBJ2-1; D is perhaps TRBD1 (5 bases). The CDR3 is 13 amino acids. The germline CDR1 and CDR2 sequences are MNHEY and SVGAGI. The chain's CDR3 is CANSRGSYNEQFF. The CDR3 DNA reads TGTGCCAACAGTAGGGGATCCTACAATGAGCAGTTCTTC.

The rearrangement joins TRBV10-2 to TRBJ2-6, with 8 bases that match TRBD1. The CDR3 contains 18 residues. Germline V gene lookup returns CDR1 WSHSY and CDR2 SAAADI. V dropped 2 bases and J dropped 0; count of bases not matched to a gene: 6. The DNA for the CDR3 is TGCGCCAGCAGTGAGCCCGGGACAGGCATCTCTGGGGCCAACGTCCTGACTTTC. This gives the protein CASSEPGTGISGANVLTF.

The rearrangement uses TRBV4-1 and TRBJ2-5; no firm D call. This CDR3 is 17 amino acids long. The V and J ends lost 0 bases and 2 bases respectively, with 16 bases between them. Germline V gives CDR1 MGHRA, CDR2 YSYEKL. Here the CDR3 reads CASSQDYQRAFQETQYF. The CDR3 coding sequence is TGCGCCAGCAGCCAAGATTACCAACGGGCCTTTCAAGAGACCCAGTACTTC.

This clonotype has ten or more counts. The genes are TRBV7-2 and TRBJ2-7, with D unclear. CDR3 size: 12 residues. Trimming cost V 4 bases and J 5 bases, with 9 bases left between them. Germline V CDR1 and CDR2: SGHTA, FQGNSA. The CDR3 DNA follows: TGTGCCAGCAGCTCCACGGGCGACGAGCAGTACTTC. Translating it yields CASSSTGDEQYF.

The chain is built from TRBV5-1 and TRBJ2-5; TRBD1 aligns across 9 bases. Germline V gene sequence: CDR1 SGHRS, CDR2 YFSETQ. Trimming removed 1 base from V and 2 bases from J; junction bases left unmatched: 6. CDR3 length: 16 residues. CDR3 coding DNA: TGCGCCAGCAGCTTGCTTATGGGACAGGGTCAAGAGACCCAGTACTTC. Translating it yields CASSLLMGQGQETQYF.

This chain links TRBV2 with TRBJ2-5; D could derive from TRBD1 or TRBD2 (7 bases each). Trimming removed 4 bases at V and 3 bases at J, with 15 bases between. Germline values: CDR1 SNHLY, CDR2 FYNNEI. The CDR3 extends over 15 amino acids. CDR3 nucleotides: TGTGCCAGCAGTGCCCAGGGGGGGGAGAAAGAGACCCAGTACTTC. This translates into CASSAQGGEKETQYF.

The chain couples TRBV5-5 to TRBJ1-1; no clear D gene. The germline V and J ends were trimmed by 3 bases and 0 bases, with 12 bases remaining between them. CDR3 length equals 15 residues. Germline loops: CDR1 SGHKS, CDR2 YYEKEE (reference sequence). CDR3 protein: CASSWGRTLNTEAFF. The CDR3 DNA follows: TGTGCCAGCAGCTGGGGTCGGACTCTGAACACTGAAGCTTTCTTT.

The chain combines TRBV2 with TRBJ2-7; maybe TRBD1 (6 bases). CDR1 is SNHLY and CDR2 is FYNNEI in the germline V gene. The CDR3 covers 14 residues. The V and J ends lost 7 bases and 4 bases respectively, with 17 bases between them. DNA for the CDR3: TGTGCCAGCAAGCCCCGGACAGACGTATACGAGCAGTACTTC. Protein sequence: CASKPRTDVYEQYF. The whole variable domain, remainder taken from reference TRBV2 and TRBJ2-7, is EPEVTQTPSHQVTQMGQEVILRCVPISNHLYFYWYRQILGQKVEFLVSFYNNEISEKSEIFDDQFSVERPDGSNFTLKIRSTKLEDSAMYFCASKPRTDVYEQYFGPGTRLTVT.

The table lists this clonotype with many counts. As DNA, the CDR3 is TGCAGCGTTGAAGGGGGGGGACTGGGGAACAATCAGCCCCAGCATTTT. It is translated as CSVEGGGLGNNQPQHF. This rearrangement joins TRBV29-1 to TRBJ1-5; D possibly corresponds to TRBD1 (5 bases). Looked up from germline, CDR1 is SQVTM and CDR2 is ANQGSEA. Trimming left V 1 base short and J 3 bases short, with 16 bases between. The CDR3 covers 16 residues.

This clonotype showed up just a few times. J is TRBJ2-5 and V is TRBV2, with 12 bases that match TRBD2. Germline lookup yields CDR1 SNHLY and CDR2 FYNNEI. The CDR3 runs 15 residues. Trimming removed 6 bases from V and 7 bases from J; junction bases left unmatched: 9. The CDR3 region is CASRQTSGGLGTQYF. In DNA form, the CDR3 reads TGTGCCAGCAGGCAGACTAGCGGGGGCCTCGGGACCCAGTACTTC.

This clonotype was detected only once. CDR3 bases: TGTGCCAGCAGCTCCCTAGCAGAGATCCAAGAGACCCAGTACTTC. Amino acids: CASSSLAEIQETQYF. V usage is TRBV21-1 and J usage is TRBJ2-5; the D call TRBD2 from the table was never checked on the DNA. TRBV21-1 is reported as a pseudogene. This CDR3 has 15 residues.

The rearrangement uses TRBV18 and TRBJ2-5; D is perhaps TRBD1 (5 bases). Trimming left V 3 bases short and J 11 bases short, with 16 bases between. The CDR3 extends over 13 amino acids. Germline loops: CDR1 KGHSH, CDR2 LQKENI. The CDR3 sequence is CASSPDKGYEQYF. For the CDR3, the DNA is TGTGCCAGCTCACCGGACAAAGGGTATGAGCAGTACTTC.

V usage is TRBV4-1 and J usage is TRBJ2-5; 9 bases match TRBD2. With 7 bases clipped from V and 4 bases from J, the junction kept 16 bases outside the gene matches. The CDR3 totals 17 residues. Germline loops: CDR1 MGHRA, CDR2 YSYEKL. CDR3 sequence: CASTPGTSTTGVETQYF. The DNA for the CDR3 is TGCGCCAGCACCCCCGGGACTAGCACCACGGGGGTAGAGACCCAGTACTTC.